This entry features one T cell receptor (beta chain) sequence. The antigen is undetermined. A read error is possible here, since a much larger clone lies one base away. The CDR3 carries no conserved terminal phenylalanine or tryptophan, so it likely arises from a read error. This entry comes from a study of Graves' ophthalmopathy and Graves' hyperthyroidism. Study details: Ophthalmopathy absent within 18 months of follow-up marked hyperthyroidism as stable.

Using RNA transcripts, the TCR beta CDR3 regions were amplified. The authors performed first-round RT-PCR with HTBI primers and then a second-round multiplex PCR. One entry per CDR3 protein results from TCRdb running MiXCR on the multiplex PCR reads. This sample has about 1.1 million distinct CDR3 sequences, with about 38% found just once. Study-wide findings and caveats: Ophthalmopathy and stable hyperthyroidism were discriminated by a 13-signature model, with about 91% sensitivity and under 84% specificity.

Enrolled hyperthyroidism patients had a new diagnosis, a duration under 2 months, and an age of 18 to 65. Other autoimmune diseases, uncontrolled infections, pregnancy or lactation excluded patients from enrollment. CDR3 length: 15 amino acids. The germline V and J ends were trimmed by 1 base and 0 bases, with 7 bases remaining between them. Germline CDR1 is SGHVS and CDR2 is FQNEAQ. Sequencing was done on a sample of peripheral blood or thyroid tissue (not recorded which). This clonotype was obtained from an adult man with Graves' hyperthyroidism. The rearrangement uses TRBV7-8 and TRBJ1-3; no clear D. The CDR3 sequence: CASSLGVSSGNTIYL. The DNA of the CDR3 is TGTGCCAGCAGCTTAGGTGTTTCCTCTGGAAACACCATATATCTT.